Listed below are T cell receptor beta chains from one sample, sequenced in a study of identical twins. MiXCR, run by TCRdb on the 5' RACE reads, gives a single entry per CDR3 protein. The table shows about 520,000 distinct CDR3 sequences, with around 20% occurring only once. This same sample was also part of a study on T cells expressing NK-cell markers.

Material: CD4+ T cells sorted from blood. The receptors were sampled from a woman younger than 30 in good health. CDR3s leave out the opening cysteine and the closing phenylalanine or tryptophan. The order of the fields is V gene, J gene, CDR3 protein.

TRBV12-3/TRBV12-4	TRBJ1-6	ASSFLHRSPLH
TRBV2	TRBJ2-6	ANSAQPTGANVLT
TRBV6-1	TRBJ2-1	ASGRDRDRLGYPYNEQF
TRBV7-2	TRBJ2-3	ASVLAGAGNTQY
TRBV5-1	TRBJ2-3	ASASSFTDTQY
TRBV20-1	TRBJ2-4	SASDQRYGQVGNIQY
TRBV5-1	TRBJ2-1	ASSLQGLAGYNEQF
TRBV20-1	TRBJ2-7	SAGGGSTYEQY
TRBV6-2/TRBV6-3	TRBJ2-7	ASSYPIYNGRSGIEQY
TRBV3-1	TRBJ2-1	ASSQTVVQHNEQF
TRBV9	TRBJ2-3	ASSARTSGGADTQY
TRBV4-3	TRBJ2-7	ASSQDIGQTYEQY
TRBV18	TRBJ1-1	ASSPQPRVDTEAF
TRBV28	TRBJ2-1	ASSIFNLTRANEQF
TRBV20-1	TRBJ2-3	SANKQGADTQN
TRBV6-1	TRBJ1-5	ASSEGVGAPSNQPQH
TRBV2	TRBJ2-1	ASGDSSYNEQF
TRBV20-1	TRBJ2-3	SASIRGATDTQY
TRBV7-8	TRBJ2-3	ASSLEAGGWNTQY
TRBV20-1	TRBJ1-2	SAPEEGPYGYT
TRBV5-1	TRBJ1-2	ASSLAGQGRIDYGYT
TRBV6-5	TRBJ1-1	ASSGRVGQAF
TRBV28	TRBJ2-3	ASSRTTGTGTISSTDTQY
TRBV12-3/TRBV12-4	TRBJ2-5	ASSLRAIGETQY
TRBV27	TRBJ2-7	ASSFGAGVYEQY
TRBV12-3/TRBV12-4	TRBJ2-1	ASLFAPGLFNEQF
TRBV10-3	TRBJ1-4	AISETRGGEKLF
TRBV7-8	TRBJ2-3	ASSSGRARTDTQY
TRBV15	TRBJ1-2	ATSRALDQYGYT
TRBV20-1	TRBJ2-7	SAPSTSGSSYEQY
TRBV5-1	TRBJ1-2	ASSLQGLRHGDGYT
TRBV7-8	TRBJ2-1	ASSFIRWLPGQNVDEQF
TRBV5-5	TRBJ2-5	ASSGPQYQETQY
TRBV9	TRBJ2-7	ASSVGVGYEQY
TRBV20-1	TRBJ2-7	SANGLYEQY
TRBV12-3/TRBV12-4	TRBJ2-1	ASTKPGAGVGNEQF
TRBV11-2	TRBJ2-1	ASSRPPFNEQF
TRBV11-1	TRBJ2-3	ASSEIEGRGPSTDTQY
TRBV6-5	TRBJ2-3	ASSYGASGRNTQY
TRBV5-1	TRBJ2-7	ASSPTIAGVDYEQY
TRBV10-3	TRBJ2-3	AISESKGRLSGDTQY
TRBV30	TRBJ2-3	AWKRVSTDTQY
TRBV20-1	TRBJ2-1	SAEQAGEQF
TRBV10-3	TRBJ1-5	AISVGYSNQPQH
TRBV20-1	TRBJ1-6	SASFGGTYNSPLH
TRBV15	TRBJ2-7	ATSREGGLYEQY
TRBV12-3/TRBV12-4	TRBJ1-1	ASRPNPGAGGNTEAF
TRBV24-1	TRBJ2-2	ATSDPTKFTGELF